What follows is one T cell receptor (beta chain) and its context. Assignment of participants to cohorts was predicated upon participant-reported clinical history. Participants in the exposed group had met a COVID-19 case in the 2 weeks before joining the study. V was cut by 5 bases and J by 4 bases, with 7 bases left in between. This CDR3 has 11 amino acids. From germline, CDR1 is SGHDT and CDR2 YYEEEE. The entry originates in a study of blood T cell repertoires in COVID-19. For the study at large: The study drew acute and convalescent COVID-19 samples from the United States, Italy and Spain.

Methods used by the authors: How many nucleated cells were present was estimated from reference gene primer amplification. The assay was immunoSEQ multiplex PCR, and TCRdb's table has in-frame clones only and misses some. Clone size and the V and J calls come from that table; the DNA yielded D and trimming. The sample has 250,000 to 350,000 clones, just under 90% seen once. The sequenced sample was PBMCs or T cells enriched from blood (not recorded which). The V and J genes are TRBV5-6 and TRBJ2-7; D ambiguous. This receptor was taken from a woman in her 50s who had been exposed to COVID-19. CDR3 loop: CASSSTYEQYF. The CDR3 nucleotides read TGTGCCAGCAGTTCCACTTACGAGCAGTACTTC.